These 26 T cell receptor beta chains came from one sample sequenced in a study of regulatory T cells in long-lasting Graves disease. Sequencing libraries for TCR beta were prepared with iRepertoire HTBI primers and Arm-PCR of CDR3 regions. TCRdb redid the calling of the multiplex PCR reads with MiXCR, one entry per CDR3 protein. This repertoire shows more than 350,000 distinct CDR3 sequences, approximately 15% found once; its top ten account for 16%. Time point here: newly diagnosed GD, antithyroid drugs for less than 3 months. Construction of the TCR library relied on RNA isolated from PBMCs. These data also formed part of another study, on T cells in Graves' hyperthyroidism and ophthalmopathy.

The input for sequencing was peripheral blood mononuclear cells (PBMCs), taken at new diagnosis, from a patient treated with antithyroid drugs. These receptors were taken from a woman in her twenties or thirties with Graves disease.

This clonotype has at least ten counts. The V call is TRBV9, the J call TRBJ2-1, with 9 bases fitting TRBD2. Germline V CDR1 and CDR2: SGDLS, YYNGEE. The CDR3 has 17 residues. Unmatched junction bases numbered 16, after V lost 3 bases and J lost 9 bases. CDR3 sequence: CASSGRRSVAGVGEQFF. Written as DNA, the CDR3 is TGTGCCAGCAGCGGCCGACGCTCGGTAGCGGGAGTGGGTGAGCAGTTCTTC.

This clonotype appeared many times. The chain couples TRBV20-1 to TRBJ2-1; possible D gene TRBD2, 5 bases. CDR3 length equals 16 residues. Germline V lookup: CDR1 DFQATT, CDR2 SNEGSKA (reference sequence). V gave up 1 base and J gave up 0 bases, with 13 bases separating them. The CDR3 is CSARAEALSSYNEQFF. The CDR3 DNA sequence: TGCAGTGCTAGAGCGGAGGCTTTGAGCTCCTACAATGAGCAGTTCTTC.

This clonotype occurred many times. V usage is TRBV20-1 and J usage is TRBJ2-1, with 12 bases matching TRBD2. V lost 4 bases, J lost 8 bases, and 9 bases stayed unmatched. The CDR3 is 15 residues long. The V gene's germline CDR1 is DFQATT and CDR2 SNEGSKA (reference sequence). The CDR3 sequence: CSAKVGLAGVYEQFF. In DNA form, the CDR3 reads TGCAGTGCTAAAGTGGGACTAGCGGGTGTCTATGAGCAGTTCTTC.

In its sample, this clonotype was seen many times. The chain uses TRBV28 and TRBJ2-1; D is unresolved. CDR3 length: 13 residues. Germline V gene sequence: CDR1 MDHEN, CDR2 SYDVKM. V was cut by 5 bases and J by 1 base, with 6 bases left in between. CDR3 DNA sequence: TGTGCCAGCAGTGGGTCTTCCTACAATGAGCAGTTCTTC. Translating gives CASSGSSYNEQFF.

Many counts were recorded for this clonotype. V usage is TRBV5-6 and J usage is TRBJ2-5; 7 nucleotides agree with TRBD2. J lost 2 bases, V lost 2 bases, and 9 bases had no gene match. The CDR3 consists of 16 residues. Germline CDR1 SGHDT, CDR2 YYEEEE. The CDR3 nucleotides are TGTGCCAGCAGCTTCCCGTCACTAGCGCCTCAAGAGACCCAGTACTTC. It codes for CASSFPSLAPQETQYF.

Ten or more counts support this clonotype. This chain uses TRBV7-3 with TRBJ2-1; possibly TRBD2 for D (5 bases). Germline V lookup: CDR1 SGHTA, CDR2 FQGTGA. V dropped 2 bases and J dropped 4 bases, with 9 bases sitting between them. This CDR3 has 14 residues. For the CDR3, the DNA is TGTGCCAGCAGCTTAGCAGCGGAGTACAATGAGCAGTTCTTC. It encodes CASSLAAEYNEQFF.

This clonotype was observed many times. The chain joins TRBV20-1 to TRBJ1-5, with a tentative D call TRBD1 (5 bases). CDR1 DFQATT and CDR2 SNEGSKA come from the germline V gene (reference sequence). The CDR3 spans 13 residues. The V end lost 6 bases, the J end lost 6 bases, and 15 bases lay between the germline ends. Here the CDR3 reads CSAQEGSAQPQHF. The CDR3 nucleotides are TGCAGTGCACAGGAGGGTTCGGCTCAGCCCCAGCATTTT.

This sequence joins TRBV28 and TRBJ2-2; no definite D call. V was clipped by 5 bases and J by 5 bases, with 9 bases between them. The CDR3 spans 13 residues. Germline V lookup: CDR1 MDHEN, CDR2 SYDVKM. The CDR3 spells CASSLYWTGELFF. In DNA form, the CDR3 reads TGTGCCAGCAGTCTTTATTGGACCGGGGAGCTGTTTTTT.

The chain combines TRBV9 with TRBJ2-1, with TRBD2 matching 11 bases. The length of the CDR3 is 15 residues. The V gene end was trimmed by 0 bases and the J gene end by 12 bases; junction bases not matched to a gene: 8. In germline, CDR1 is SGDLS, CDR2 YYNGEE. The CDR3 region is CASSVGLAGGPGQFF. The CDR3 DNA sequence: TGTGCCAGCAGCGTAGGGTTAGCGGGAGGGCCCGGGCAGTTCTTC.

J is TRBJ1-5 and V is TRBV4-1; D is undetermined. The CDR3 spans 16 residues. Trimming took 1 base from V and 3 from J, leaving 13 bases between them. Germline V lookup: CDR1 MGHRA, CDR2 YSYEKL. The CDR3 nucleotides read TGCGCCAGCAGCCAAGTCGCCCAGCAGGTCAATCAGCCCCAGCATTTT. Translation gives CASSQVAQQVNQPQHF.

In this sample, this clonotype turned up many times. The rearrangement uses TRBV6-1 and TRBJ2-3; D possibly corresponds to TRBD2 (6 bases). The V end lost 8 bases, the J end lost 1 base, and 16 bases lay between the germline ends. CDR1 is MNHNS and CDR2 is SASEGT in the germline V gene. CDR3 size: 15 residues. In nucleotides, the CDR3 is TGTGCCAGCCGCCCCGCGGCGGGACGCACAGATACGCAGTATTTT. This codes for CASRPAAGRTDTQYF.

The CDR3 region has the DNA TGCAGTGCTAGACCCCCCCTAGCGGGTAACAATGAGCAGTTCTTC. It is translated as CSARPPLAGNNEQFF. The chain joins TRBV20-1 to TRBJ2-1, with TRBD2 matching over 8 bases. This CDR3 has 15 residues. The germline gives CDR1 DFQATT, CDR2 SNEGSKA (reference sequence). V was clipped by 2 bases and J by 5 bases; unmatched bases: 8.

Many counts were recorded for this clonotype. The V gene is TRBV30, the J gene TRBJ2-1; 11 nucleotides align to TRBD2. This CDR3 comprises 15 residues. V lost 4 bases and J lost 9; bases outside the gene matches: 11. Germline lookup yields CDR1 GTSNPN and CDR2 SVGIG (reference sequence). The CDR3 DNA is TGTGCCTGGAACCATCTAGCGGGAGGTATCGTTGAGCAGTTCTTC. Residues: CAWNHLAGGIVEQFF.

The chain combines TRBV29-1 with TRBJ2-2; D gene unclear. CDR3 length: 12 residues. Germline V gives CDR1 SQVTM, CDR2 ANQGSEA. V gave up 7 bases and J gave up 7 bases, with 13 bases separating them. CDR3 region: CSASTSHGELFF. The CDR3 region has the DNA TGCAGCGCCTCGACATCCCACGGGGAGCTGTTTTTT.

This clonotype appeared a few times. A clone one base away is much larger, so this may be a read error. The chain carries TRBV7-9 and TRBJ2-1; weak D call: TRBD2 (7 bases). V dropped 3 bases and J dropped 3 bases, with 15 bases sitting between them. Germline lookup yields CDR1 SEHNR and CDR2 FQNEAQ (reference sequence). This CDR3 comprises 16 residues. The DNA of the CDR3 is TGTGCCAGCAGCTTTTTGCCGGGGGGCTACTACAATGAGCAGTTCTTC. It encodes CASSFLPGGYYNEQFF.

This clonotype was seen a few times. V is TRBV19 and J is TRBJ2-2, with 7 bases lining up with TRBD2. Germline lookup yields CDR1 LNHDA and CDR2 SQIVND (reference sequence). The V gene end was trimmed by 5 bases and the J gene end by 7 bases; junction bases not matched to a gene: 7. There are 14 residues in the CDR3. The CDR3, as DNA: TGTGCCAGTAGTTGGGCTAGCGGAGGCGGGGAGCTGTTTTTT. Amino acid sequence: CASSWASGGGELFF.

The chain links TRBV19 to TRBJ2-7, with TRBD2 matching 7 bases. With V trimmed by 5 bases and J by 0 bases, 7 bases remained unmatched. CDR3 length: 15 amino acids. CDR1 is LNHDA, CDR2 SQIVND, per germline (reference sequence). In DNA form, the CDR3 reads TGTGCCAGTAGTCAGCGGGATGACGTCTCCTACGAGCAGTACTTC. Protein product: CASSQRDDVSYEQYF.

This clonotype appeared a single time. The V and J genes are TRBV6-1 and TRBJ2-5, with a tentative D call TRBD1 (6 bases). CDR1 is MNHNS, CDR2 SASEGT, per germline. The CDR3 loop spans 12 amino acids. V gave up 10 bases and J gave up 3 bases, with 12 bases separating them. The CDR3 loop is CAIGQYKETQYF. CDR3 sequence (DNA): TGTGCCATCGGACAGTATAAAGAGACCCAGTACTTC.

This clonotype has just a few counts. The CDR3: CAWTTSGRARGTGELFF. As DNA, the CDR3 is TGTGCCTGGACGACTAGCGGGAGGGCCCGGGGCACCGGGGAGCTGTTTTTT. The chain joins TRBV30 to TRBJ2-2, with TRBD2 matching over 14 bases. J lost 4 bases, V lost 4 bases, and 8 bases had no gene match. The CDR3 has 17 residues. The germline CDR1 and CDR2 sequences are GTSNPN and SVGIG (reference sequence).

There are many counts of this clonotype. The chain uses TRBV24-1 and TRBJ2-7; D perhaps matches TRBD2 (5 bases). Trimming removed 3 bases from V and 7 bases from J, with 9 bases in between. Germline V CDR1 and CDR2: KGHDR, SFDVKD. The CDR3 is made up of 12 amino acids. CDR3 nucleotides: TGTGCCACCAGTGATAATTCGGGGGAGCAGTACTTC. Protein sequence: CATSDNSGEQYF.

The chain links TRBV9 to TRBJ1-3; D is undetermined. Germline assignment: CDR1 SGDLS and CDR2 YYNGEE. V lost 6 bases, J lost 0 bases, and 10 bases lay in between. The CDR3 runs 14 residues. CDR3 residues: CASMSERSGNTIYF. The CDR3 nucleotides are TGTGCCAGCATGTCGGAACGCTCTGGAAACACCATATATTTT.

This clonotype was found many times. V gene TRBV28 combines with J gene TRBJ2-6; the D is unclear. The CDR3 extends over 12 amino acids. Germline V gene lookup returns CDR1 MDHEN and CDR2 SYDVKM. Trimming took off 4 bases at V and 2 bases at J, with 0 bases between the two ends. This chain's CDR3 is CASSSGANVLTF. The CDR3 DNA sequence: TGTGCCAGCAGTTCTGGGGCCAACGTCCTGACTTTC.

In its sample, this clonotype was seen many times. The chain recombines TRBV28 with TRBJ2-7, with D perhaps TRBD1 or TRBD2 (5 bases each). The CDR3 contains 16 residues. From germline, CDR1 is MDHEN and CDR2 SYDVKM. V lost 2 bases and J lost 6, with 20 bases in between. The CDR3 protein is CASSLPGGGTLGEQYF. Here the CDR3 DNA reads TGTGCCAGCAGTTTACCAGGTGGGGGAACCCTGGGCGAGCAGTACTTC.

This clonotype was counted at least ten times. CDR3 loop: CASSLRLAGSIDTQYF. CDR3 DNA: TGTGCCAGCAGCCTGCGACTAGCGGGATCTATTGATACGCAGTATTTT. The chain links TRBV11-2 to TRBJ2-3, with 11 bases matching TRBD2. The V gene end was trimmed by 5 bases and the J gene end by 6 bases; junction bases not matched to a gene: 10. Germline values: CDR1 SGHAT, CDR2 FQNNGV. The CDR3 is made up of 16 amino acids.

This clonotype was detected ten times or more. This chain links TRBV2 with TRBJ2-2; unclear D gene. Germline assignment: CDR1 SNHLY and CDR2 FYNNEI. There are 12 residues in the CDR3. The ends were cut back, 3 bases at V and 3 bases at J, with 2 bases in the middle. The CDR3 spells CASSDDTGELFF. CDR3 nucleotides: TGTGCCAGCAGTGATGACACCGGGGAGCTGTTTTTT. Variable domain in full (rest from reference TRBV2 and TRBJ2-2): EPEVTQTPSHQVTQMGQEVILRCVPISNHLYFYWYRQILGQKVEFLVSFYNNEISEKSEIFDDQFSVERPDGSNFTLKIRSTKLEDSAMYFCASSDDTGELFFGEGSRLTVL.

The V gene is TRBV20-1, the J gene TRBJ1-6; D may be TRBD1 (5 bases). The ends were cut back, 1 base at V and 0 bases at J, with 10 bases in the middle. From germline, CDR1 is DFQATT and CDR2 SNEGSKA (reference sequence). This CDR3 has 16 amino acids. DNA of the CDR3: TGCAGTGCTAGAGTGTCAGGGAGCTCCTATAATTCACCCCTCCACTTT. This encodes CSARVSGSSYNSPLHF.